The present entry profiles one T cell receptor beta chain with its context. This record belongs to a study of blood T cells in healthy people across ages. Study context: Roughly one uniquely barcoded beta molecule per two T cells was captured.

It was with a sample-barcoded 5' primer and a J-beta primer mix that a second PCR of roughly 6 to 12 cycles was run. One entry per CDR3 protein results from TCRdb running MiXCR on the 5' RACE reads. The sample consists of 550,000 to 750,000 distinct CDR3 sequences, under 25% of them appearing once. The CDR3 runs 14 residues. V lost 6 bases, J lost 4 bases, and 15 bases lay in between. The V gene's germline CDR1 is MDHEN and CDR2 SYDVKM. Sequencing was performed on blood. The receptor's source is a man between 65 and 85 years old in good health. The chain couples TRBV28 to TRBJ1-1, with a weak D call TRBD1 (6 bases). The CDR3 DNA sequence: TGTGCCAGCAGACCTACAGGGACCGCCACTGAAGCTTTCTTT. Protein sequence: CASRPTGTATEAFF.